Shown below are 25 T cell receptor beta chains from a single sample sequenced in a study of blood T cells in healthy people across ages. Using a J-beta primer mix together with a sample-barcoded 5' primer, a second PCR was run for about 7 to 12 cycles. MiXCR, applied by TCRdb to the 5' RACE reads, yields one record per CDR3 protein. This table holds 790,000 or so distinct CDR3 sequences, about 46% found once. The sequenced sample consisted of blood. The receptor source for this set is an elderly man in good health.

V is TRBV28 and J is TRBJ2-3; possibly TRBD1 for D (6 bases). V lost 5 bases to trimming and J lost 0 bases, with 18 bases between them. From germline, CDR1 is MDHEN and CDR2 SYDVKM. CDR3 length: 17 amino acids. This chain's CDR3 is CASSHKARGTSTDTQYF. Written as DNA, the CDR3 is TGTGCCAGCAGTCATAAGGCCAGGGGTACGAGCACAGATACGCAGTATTTT.

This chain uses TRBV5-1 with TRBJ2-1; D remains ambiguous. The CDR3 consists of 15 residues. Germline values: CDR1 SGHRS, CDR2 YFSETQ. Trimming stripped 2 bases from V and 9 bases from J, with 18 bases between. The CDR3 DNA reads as TGCGCCAGCAGCTTCGAGCAAAGTTGGTATGGTGAGCAGTTCTTC. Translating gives CASSFEQSWYGEQFF.

The DNA of the CDR3 is TGTGCCAGCAGCAGGCGGGAGGTCTCCTACAATGAGCAGTTCTTC. It is translated as CASSRREVSYNEQFF. The chain is built from TRBV7-2 and TRBJ2-1, with 8 bases fitting TRBD2. V lost 5 bases, J lost 0 bases, and 3 bases stayed unmatched. The CDR3 has 15 residues. Per germline, CDR1 SGHTA and CDR2 FQGNSA.

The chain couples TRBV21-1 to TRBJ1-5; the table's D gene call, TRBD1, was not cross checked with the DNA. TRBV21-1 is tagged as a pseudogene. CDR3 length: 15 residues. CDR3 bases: TGTGCCAGCAGCAAAGGGGGACAGGGGGGACAGCCCCAGCATTTT. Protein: CASSKGGQGGQPQHF.

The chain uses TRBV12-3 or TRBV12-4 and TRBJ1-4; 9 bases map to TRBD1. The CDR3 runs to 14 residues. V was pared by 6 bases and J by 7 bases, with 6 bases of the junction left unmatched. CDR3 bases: TGTGCCAGCAGGGGGACAGGGCAGAGTGAAAAACTGTTTTTT. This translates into CASRGTGQSEKLFF.

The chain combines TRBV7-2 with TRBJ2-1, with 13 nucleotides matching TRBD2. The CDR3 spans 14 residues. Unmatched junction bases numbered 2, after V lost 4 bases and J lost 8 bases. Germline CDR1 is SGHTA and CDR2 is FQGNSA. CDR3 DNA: TGTGCCAGCAGCTCGACTAGCGGGAGGTATGAGCAGTTCTTC. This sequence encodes CASSSTSGRYEQFF.

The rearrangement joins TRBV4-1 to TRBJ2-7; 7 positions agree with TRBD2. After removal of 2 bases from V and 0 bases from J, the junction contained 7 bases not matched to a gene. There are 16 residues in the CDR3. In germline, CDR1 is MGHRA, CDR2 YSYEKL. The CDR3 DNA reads TGCGCCAGCAGCCAAATAGCGGGTAGGAGCTCCTACGAGCAGTACTTC. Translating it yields CASSQIAGRSSYEQYF.

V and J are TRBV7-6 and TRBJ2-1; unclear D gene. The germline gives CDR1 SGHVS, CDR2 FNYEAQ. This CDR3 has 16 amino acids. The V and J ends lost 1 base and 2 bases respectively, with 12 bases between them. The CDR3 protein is CASSLEALNTYNEQFF. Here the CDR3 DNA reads TGTGCCAGCAGCTTAGAGGCGCTTAACACCTACAATGAGCAGTTCTTC.

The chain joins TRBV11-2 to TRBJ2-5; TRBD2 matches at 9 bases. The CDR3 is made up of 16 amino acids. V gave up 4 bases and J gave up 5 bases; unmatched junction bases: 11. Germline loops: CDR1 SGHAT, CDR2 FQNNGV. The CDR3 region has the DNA TGTGCCAGCAGCTGGGGAATCGGTAGCGGGGGTGAGACCCAGTACTTC. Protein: CASSWGIGSGGETQYF.

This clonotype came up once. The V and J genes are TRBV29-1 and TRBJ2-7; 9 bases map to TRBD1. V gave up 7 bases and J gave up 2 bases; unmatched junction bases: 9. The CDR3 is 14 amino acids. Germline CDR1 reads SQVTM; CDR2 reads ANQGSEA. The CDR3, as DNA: TGCAGCGCGAAGCAGACAGGGGGGGCCTACGAGCAGTACTTC. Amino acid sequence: CSAKQTGGAYEQYF.

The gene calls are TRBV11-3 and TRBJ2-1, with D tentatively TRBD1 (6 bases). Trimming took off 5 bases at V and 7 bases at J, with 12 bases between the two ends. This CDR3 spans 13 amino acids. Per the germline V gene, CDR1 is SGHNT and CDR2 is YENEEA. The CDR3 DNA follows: TGTGCCAGCAGCCAATGGGGGCGGAATGAGCAGTTCTTC. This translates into CASSQWGRNEQFF.

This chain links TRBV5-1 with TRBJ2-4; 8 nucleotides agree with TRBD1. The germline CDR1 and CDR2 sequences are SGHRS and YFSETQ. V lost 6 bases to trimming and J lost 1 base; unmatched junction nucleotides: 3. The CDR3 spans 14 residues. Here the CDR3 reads CASTGGAAKNIQYF. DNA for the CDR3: TGCGCCAGCACAGGGGGCGCTGCCAAAAACATTCAGTACTTC.

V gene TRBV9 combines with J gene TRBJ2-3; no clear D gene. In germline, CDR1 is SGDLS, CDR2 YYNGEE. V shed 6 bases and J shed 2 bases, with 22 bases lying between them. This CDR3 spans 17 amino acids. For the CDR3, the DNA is TGTGCCAGCACCCGCACACTTCTACTAAGCCCCACAGATACGCAGTATTTT. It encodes CASTRTLLLSPTDTQYF.

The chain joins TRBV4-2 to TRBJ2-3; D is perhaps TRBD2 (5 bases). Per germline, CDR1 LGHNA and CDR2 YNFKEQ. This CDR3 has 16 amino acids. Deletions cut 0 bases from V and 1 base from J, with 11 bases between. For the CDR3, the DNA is TGTGCCAGCAGCCAAGAGGTAGCGCGAGGCACAGATACGCAGTATTTT. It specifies CASSQEVARGTDTQYF.

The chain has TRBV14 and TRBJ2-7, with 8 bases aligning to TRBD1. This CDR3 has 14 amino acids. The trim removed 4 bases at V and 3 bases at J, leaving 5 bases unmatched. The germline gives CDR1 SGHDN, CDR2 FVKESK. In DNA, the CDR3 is TGTGCCAGCAGCCGGCGACAGGGGAACTACGAGCAGTACTTC. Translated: CASSRRQGNYEQYF.

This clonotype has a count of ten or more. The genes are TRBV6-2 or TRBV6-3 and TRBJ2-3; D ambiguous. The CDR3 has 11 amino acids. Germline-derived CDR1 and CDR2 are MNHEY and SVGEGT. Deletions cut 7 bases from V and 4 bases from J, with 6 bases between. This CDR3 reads CASNRADTQYF. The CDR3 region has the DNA TGTGCCAGCAACCGAGCAGATACGCAGTATTTT.

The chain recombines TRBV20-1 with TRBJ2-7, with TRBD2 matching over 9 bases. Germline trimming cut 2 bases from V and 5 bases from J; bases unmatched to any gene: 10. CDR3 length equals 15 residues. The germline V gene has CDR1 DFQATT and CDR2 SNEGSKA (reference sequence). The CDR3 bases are TGCAGTGCTAGAAGGATAAGCGGGAGGTCGGACGAGCAGTACTTC. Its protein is CSARRISGRSDEQYF.

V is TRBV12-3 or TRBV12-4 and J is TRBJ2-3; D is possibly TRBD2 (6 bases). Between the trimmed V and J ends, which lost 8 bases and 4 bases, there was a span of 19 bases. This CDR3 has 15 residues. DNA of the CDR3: TGTGCCAGCCGCCGGAAAGGGGAGGTGGCAGATACGCAGTATTTT. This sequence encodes CASRRKGEVADTQYF.

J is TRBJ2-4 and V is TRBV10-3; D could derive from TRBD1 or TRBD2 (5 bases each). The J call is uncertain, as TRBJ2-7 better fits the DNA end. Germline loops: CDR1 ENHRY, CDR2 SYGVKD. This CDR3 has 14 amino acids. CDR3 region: CAIAWKGPLGEQYF. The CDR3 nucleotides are TGTGCCATCGCCTGGAAGGGACCCCTAGGCGAGCAGTACTTC.

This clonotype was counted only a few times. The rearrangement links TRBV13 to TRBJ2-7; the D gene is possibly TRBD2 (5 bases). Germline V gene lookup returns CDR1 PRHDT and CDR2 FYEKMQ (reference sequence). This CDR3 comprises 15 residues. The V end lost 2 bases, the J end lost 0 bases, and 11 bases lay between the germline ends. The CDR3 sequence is CASSLPSGSSYEQYF. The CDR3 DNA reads TGTGCCAGCAGCTTACCCAGTGGGAGCTCCTACGAGCAGTACTTC.

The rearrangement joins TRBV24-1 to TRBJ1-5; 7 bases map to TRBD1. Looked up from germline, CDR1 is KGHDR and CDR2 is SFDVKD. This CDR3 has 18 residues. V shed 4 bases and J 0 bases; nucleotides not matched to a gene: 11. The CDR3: CATSENPHRQGSNQPQHF. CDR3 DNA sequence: TGTGCCACCAGTGAAAATCCCCACCGACAGGGTAGCAATCAGCCCCAGCATTTT.

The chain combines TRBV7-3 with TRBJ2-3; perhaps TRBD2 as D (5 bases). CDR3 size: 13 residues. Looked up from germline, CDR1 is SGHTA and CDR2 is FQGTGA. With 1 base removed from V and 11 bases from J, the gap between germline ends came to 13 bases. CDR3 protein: CASSLNAGVMQYF. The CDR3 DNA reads TGTGCCAGCAGCTTAAACGCCGGGGTAATGCAGTATTTT.

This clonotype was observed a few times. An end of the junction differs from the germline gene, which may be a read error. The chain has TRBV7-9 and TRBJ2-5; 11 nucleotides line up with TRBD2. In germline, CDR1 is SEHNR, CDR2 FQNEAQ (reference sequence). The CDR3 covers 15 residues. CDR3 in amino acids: CASSIAGGQQETQYF. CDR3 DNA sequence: TGTGCCAGCAGCATAGCGGGAGGGCAACAAGAGACCCAGTACTTC.

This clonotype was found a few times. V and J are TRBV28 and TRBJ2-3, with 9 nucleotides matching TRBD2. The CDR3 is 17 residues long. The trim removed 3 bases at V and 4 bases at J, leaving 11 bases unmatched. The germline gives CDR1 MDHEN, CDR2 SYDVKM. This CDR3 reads CASSFQAGGGFSDTQYF. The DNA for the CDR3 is TGTGCCAGCAGTTTTCAGGCGGGAGGGGGATTTTCAGATACGCAGTATTTT.

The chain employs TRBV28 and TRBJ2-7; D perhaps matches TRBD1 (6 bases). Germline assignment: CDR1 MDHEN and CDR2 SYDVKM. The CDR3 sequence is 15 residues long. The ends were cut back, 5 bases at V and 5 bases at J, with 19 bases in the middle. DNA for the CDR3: TGTGCCAGCAGTCCTCCTCGACAGGAATCCGACGAGCAGTACTTC. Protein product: CASSPPRQESDEQYF.